Below are 13 T cell receptor beta chains sequenced from a single sample in a study of shared clonotypes between healthy human individuals. The assay was immunoSEQ multiplex PCR, and TCRdb's table has in-frame clones only and misses some. The sample yields around 2,000,000 clones, roughly 94% seen once. Selected positively for CCR7 and CD45RO-negative, naive CD8 cells excluded terminally differentiated effector memory CD45RA+ cells. The source material was naive CD8+ T cells sorted from blood. These receptors originate from a man younger than 30 in good health.

The genes are TRBV9 and TRBJ1-4; TRBD1 matches 9 bases. Germline loops: CDR1 SGDLS, CDR2 YYNGEE. V trimming: 3 bases; J trimming: 5 bases; junction bases outside the gene matches: 8. The CDR3 spans 16 residues. In DNA, the CDR3 is TGTGCCAGCAGCGCCGGGGGGACAGGGAAGAATGAAAAACTGTTTTTT. Its translation is CASSAGGTGKNEKLFF.

J is TRBJ1-4 and V is TRBV9, with 9 bases fitting TRBD1. The V gene's germline CDR1 is SGDLS and CDR2 YYNGEE. V trimming: 4 bases; J trimming: 4 bases; junction bases outside the gene matches: 8. CDR3 length: 16 residues. The CDR3 coding sequence is TGTGCCAGCAGCCTTACAGGGGGCGCTTTTAATGAAAAACTGTTTTTT. It encodes CASSLTGGAFNEKLFF.

The V and J genes are TRBV11-2 and TRBJ2-7, with D unclear. Germline V lookup: CDR1 SGHAT, CDR2 FQNNGV. The germline V and J ends were trimmed by 0 bases and 5 bases, with 14 bases remaining between them. This CDR3 contains 15 residues. In DNA, the CDR3 is TGTGCCAGCAGCTTAGAGAGCACCTCGGGCAACGAGCAGTACTTC. This encodes CASSLESTSGNEQYF.

This clone was recorded once. The chain employs TRBV25-1 and TRBJ2-7; tentatively, D is TRBD2 (5 bases). The CDR3 sequence is 14 residues long. Germline loops: CDR1 MGHDK, CDR2 SYGVNS. Trimming removed 1 base at V and 0 bases at J, with 7 bases between. The DNA of the CDR3 is TGTGCCAGCAGTGAATCCGGGATCTCCTACGAGCAGTACTTC. Translation: CASSESGISYEQYF.

This chain's CDR3 is CASSLQREGSYEQYF. In DNA, the CDR3 is TGTGCCAGCAGCTTACAGCGGGAGGGCTCCTACGAGCAGTACTTC. V is TRBV5-5 and J is TRBJ2-7; TRBD2 matches at 10 bases. V shed 2 bases and J 0 bases; nucleotides not matched to a gene: 2. This CDR3 comprises 15 residues. Germline V lookup: CDR1 SGHKS, CDR2 YYEKEE (reference sequence).

V gene TRBV7-9 combines with J gene TRBJ1-5; no clear D. Trimming stripped 1 base from V and 0 bases from J, with 7 bases between. Germline-derived CDR1 and CDR2 are SEHNR and FQNEAQ (reference sequence). The CDR3 is 15 amino acids. The CDR3 DNA is TGTGCCAGCAGCTTAGGGACTTATAGCAATCAGCCCCAGCATTTT. It translates to CASSLGTYSNQPQHF.

Points on this clone: At the DNA level, this CDR3 is encoded by other sequences in the same sample as well. The V call is TRBV5-6, the J call TRBJ1-6; a weak D match, TRBD1 (5 bases). Trimming cost V 0 bases and J 7 bases, with 8 bases left between them. The germline CDR1 and CDR2 sequences are SGHDT and YYEEEE. The CDR3 covers 14 residues. CDR3 DNA sequence: TGTGCCAGCAGCTTGGGAGGGGCCAATTCACCCCTCCACTTT. Its translation is CASSLGGANSPLHF. Full variable domain (remainder filled in from reference TRBV5-6 and TRBJ1-6): DAGVTQSPTHLIKTRGQQVTLRCSPKSGHDTVSWYQQALGQGPQFIFQYYEEEERQRGNFPDRFSGHQFPNYSSELNVNALLLGDSALYLCASSLGGANSPLHFGNGTRLTVT.

J is TRBJ1-4 and V is TRBV2; D uncertain. Germline V gives CDR1 SNHLY, CDR2 FYNNEI. V was pared by 7 bases and J by 0 bases, with 6 bases between. This CDR3 spans 13 amino acids. The CDR3, as DNA: TGTGCCAGCACAGGTGCAACTAATGAAAAACTGTTTTTT. Protein sequence: CASTGATNEKLFF.

The V and J genes are TRBV5-4 and TRBJ1-2; the match to TRBD1 covers 8 bases. The CDR3 runs 15 residues. V gave up 1 base and J gave up 2 bases; unmatched junction bases: 4. The germline gives CDR1 SGHNT, CDR2 YYREEE (reference sequence). For the CDR3, the DNA is TGTGCCAGCAGCTTGAGTGGACAGGGAAACTATGGCTACACCTTC. Encoded protein: CASSLSGQGNYGYTF.

J is TRBJ2-3 and V is TRBV5-1; 7 bases are shared with TRBD2. Germline CDR1 is SGHRS and CDR2 is YFSETQ. V gave up 0 bases and J gave up 0 bases; unmatched junction bases: 10. This CDR3 region has 18 residues. In DNA form, the CDR3 reads TGCGCCAGCAGCTTGGATGTTAGCGGGTACCTGAGCACAGATACGCAGTATTTT. Residues: CASSLDVSGYLSTDTQYF.

This chain joins TRBV28 and TRBJ1-2; the match to TRBD1 covers 9 bases. Germline-derived CDR1 and CDR2 are MDHEN and SYDVKM. The CDR3 consists of 15 residues. Losses at the gene ends were 3 bases for V and 10 bases for J; bases not matched to a gene: 12. This chain's CDR3 is CASSFTVGQGKDYTF. The CDR3 DNA is TGTGCCAGCAGTTTTACCGTGGGACAGGGCAAGGACTACACCTTC.

In this sample, this clone turned up once. V is TRBV9 and J is TRBJ1-1; the match to TRBD1 covers 7 bases. The CDR3 loop spans 15 amino acids. The ends lost 2 bases at V and 4 bases at J; junction bases unmatched: 8. Germline V lookup: CDR1 SGDLS, CDR2 YYNGEE. CDR3 coding DNA: TGTGCCAGCAGCGTTCTCGAGGGGGCCGGCACTGAAGCTTTCTTT. Its translation is CASSVLEGAGTEAFF.

This sequence joins TRBV27 and TRBJ2-1; 7 positions agree with TRBD2. The germline CDR1 and CDR2 sequences are MNHEY and SMNVEV (reference sequence). V lost 2 bases, J lost 1 base, and 2 bases stayed unmatched. The CDR3 is 15 residues long. CDR3 bases: TGTGCCAGCAGTTTAAATAGCGGGTCCTACAATGAGCAGTTCTTC. Translated: CASSLNSGSYNEQFF.